Each of the 3 T cell receptor beta chains below was sequenced from the same sample in a study of beta chain features in type 1 diabetes. Study-level points and caveats: Moderate but significant shortening of TCRB CDR3s was recorded in all four CD4+ subsets from Type 1 diabetes patients.

As every portion of the isolated RNA was reverse transcribed, the sequencing read expressed TCRB transcripts. The repertoire was sequenced with immunoSEQ multiplex PCR; TCRdb's copy has only in-frame clones and lacks some. The table records roughly 220,000 clones, approximately 16% of them present only once. No antigen has been assigned to these receptors. Sample: naive CD4+ T cells from blood. The receptors stem from a man younger than 40 with type 1 diabetes.

This chain joins TRBV7-2 and TRBJ2-5; a weak D match, TRBD1 (5 bases). The CDR3 sequence is 13 residues long. CDR1 is SGHTA, CDR2 FQGNSA, per germline. V lost 5 bases to trimming and J lost 5 bases, with 12 bases between them. This CDR3 is CASSRGTGETQYF. The CDR3 coding sequence is TGTGCCAGCAGCAGGGGCACCGGGGAGACCCAGTACTTC.

The rearrangement links TRBV5-4 to TRBJ2-1, with D tentatively TRBD1 (5 bases). Per the germline V gene, CDR1 is SGHNT and CDR2 is YYREEE (reference sequence). The V end was cut by 0 bases, the J end by 8 bases, with 15 bases between. The CDR3 runs to 15 residues. The CDR3 region has the DNA TGTGCCAGCAGCTTGGAAGCCTACCAGGGCGATGAGCAGTTCTTC. This translates into CASSLEAYQGDEQFF.

The chain has TRBV7-6 and TRBJ1-3; D is unresolved. The germline CDR1 and CDR2 sequences are SGHVS and FNYEAQ. The V and J ends lost 1 base and 2 bases respectively, with 9 bases between them. The CDR3 totals 15 residues. The CDR3 DNA reads as TGTGCCAGCAGCTTAGTGCCTCAGGCTGGAAACACCATATATTTT. Protein sequence: CASSLVPQAGNTIYF.